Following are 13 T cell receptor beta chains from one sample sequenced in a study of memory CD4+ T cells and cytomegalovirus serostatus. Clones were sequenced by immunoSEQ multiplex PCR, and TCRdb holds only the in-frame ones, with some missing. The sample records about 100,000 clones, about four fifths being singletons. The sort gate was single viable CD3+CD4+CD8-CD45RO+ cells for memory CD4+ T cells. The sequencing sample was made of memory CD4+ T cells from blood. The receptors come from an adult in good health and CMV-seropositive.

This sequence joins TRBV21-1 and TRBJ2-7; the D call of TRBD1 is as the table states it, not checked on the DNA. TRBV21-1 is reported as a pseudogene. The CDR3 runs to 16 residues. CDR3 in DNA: TGTGCCAGCAGCAAAGGGGACAGGGCCTCAACCTACGAGCAGTACTTC. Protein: CASSKGDRASTYEQYF.

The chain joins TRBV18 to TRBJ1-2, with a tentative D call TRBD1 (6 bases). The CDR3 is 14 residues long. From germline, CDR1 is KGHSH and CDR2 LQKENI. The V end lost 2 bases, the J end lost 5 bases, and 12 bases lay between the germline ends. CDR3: CASSPNRESYGYTF. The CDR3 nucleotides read TGTGCCAGCTCACCAAACAGGGAAAGTTATGGCTACACCTTC.

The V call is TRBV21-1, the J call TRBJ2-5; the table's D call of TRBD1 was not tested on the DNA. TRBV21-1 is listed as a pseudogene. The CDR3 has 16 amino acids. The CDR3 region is CASNFGRQGFNETQYF. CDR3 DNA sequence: TGTGCCAGCAACTTCGGTAGACAGGGGTTTAACGAGACCCAGTACTTC.

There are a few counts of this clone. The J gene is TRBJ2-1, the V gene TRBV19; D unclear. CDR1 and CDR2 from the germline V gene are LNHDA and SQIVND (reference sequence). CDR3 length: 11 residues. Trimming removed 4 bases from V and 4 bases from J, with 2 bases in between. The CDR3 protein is CASSRYNEQFF. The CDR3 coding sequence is TGTGCCAGTAGTAGATACAATGAGCAGTTCTTC.

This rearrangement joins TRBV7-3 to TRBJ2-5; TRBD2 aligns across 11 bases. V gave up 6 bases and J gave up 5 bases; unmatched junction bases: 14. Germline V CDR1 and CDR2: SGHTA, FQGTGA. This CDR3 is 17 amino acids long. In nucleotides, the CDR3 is TGTGCCAGCAGGATTGGGACTAGCGGAGAGACAGGGGAGACCCAGTACTTC. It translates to CASRIGTSGETGETQYF.

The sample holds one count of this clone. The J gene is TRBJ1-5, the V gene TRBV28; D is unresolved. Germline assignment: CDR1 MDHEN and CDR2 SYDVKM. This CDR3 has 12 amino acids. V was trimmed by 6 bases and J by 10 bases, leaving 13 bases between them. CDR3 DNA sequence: TGTGCCAGCAGCACGATAAAGGGACCCCAGCATTTT. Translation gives CASSTIKGPQHF.

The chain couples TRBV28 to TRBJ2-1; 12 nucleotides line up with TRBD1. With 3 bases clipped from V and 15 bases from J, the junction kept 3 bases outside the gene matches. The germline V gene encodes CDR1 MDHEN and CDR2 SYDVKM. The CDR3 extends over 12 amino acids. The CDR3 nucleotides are TGTGCCAGCAGTTTCCGGGACAGGGGGCTGTTCTTC. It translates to CASSFRDRGLFF.

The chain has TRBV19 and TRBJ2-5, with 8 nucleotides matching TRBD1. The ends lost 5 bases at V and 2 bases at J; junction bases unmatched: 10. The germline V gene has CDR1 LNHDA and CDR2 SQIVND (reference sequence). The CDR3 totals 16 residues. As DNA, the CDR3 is TGTGCCAGTAGTGTTCAAGGACAGGGCCAACAAGAGACCCAGTACTTC. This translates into CASSVQGQGQQETQYF.

For the CDR3, the DNA is TGTGCCAGCGCCACTATCGGGACAGGGGGCACAGATACGCAGTATTTT. As protein: CASATIGTGGTDTQYF. The chain employs TRBV28 and TRBJ2-3, with 10 nucleotides matching TRBD1. Germline assignment: CDR1 MDHEN and CDR2 SYDVKM. This CDR3 has 16 residues. Trimming took 8 bases from V and 1 from J; bases not matched to a gene: 9.

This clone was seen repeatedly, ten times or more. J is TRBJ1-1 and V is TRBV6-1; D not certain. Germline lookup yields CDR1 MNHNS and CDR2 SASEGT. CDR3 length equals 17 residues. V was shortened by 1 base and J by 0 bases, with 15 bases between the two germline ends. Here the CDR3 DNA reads TGTGCCAGCAGTGAAGGGTTGAGGACTACCGTGAACACTGAAGCTTTCTTT. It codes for CASSEGLRTTVNTEAFF.

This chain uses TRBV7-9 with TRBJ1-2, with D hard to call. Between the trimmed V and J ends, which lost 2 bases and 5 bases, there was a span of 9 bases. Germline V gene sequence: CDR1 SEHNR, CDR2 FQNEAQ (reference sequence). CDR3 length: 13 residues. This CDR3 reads CASSLIRKYGYTF. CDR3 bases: TGTGCCAGCAGCTTAATCAGGAAGTATGGCTACACCTTC.

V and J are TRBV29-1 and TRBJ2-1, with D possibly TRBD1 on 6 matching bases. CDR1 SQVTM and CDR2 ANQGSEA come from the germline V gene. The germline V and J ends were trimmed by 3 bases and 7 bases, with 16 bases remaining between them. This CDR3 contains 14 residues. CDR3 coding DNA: TGCAGCGTTGATGTCGGCAGGGGTACAAATGAGCAGTTCTTC. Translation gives CSVDVGRGTNEQFF.

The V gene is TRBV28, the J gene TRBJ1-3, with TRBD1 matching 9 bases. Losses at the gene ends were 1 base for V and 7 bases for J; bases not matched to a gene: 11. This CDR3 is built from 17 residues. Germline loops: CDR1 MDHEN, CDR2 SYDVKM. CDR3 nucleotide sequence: TGTGCCAGCAGTTTATATAGGGGCGAGGGACAGGGTAACACCATATATTTT. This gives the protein CASSLYRGEGQGNTIYF.